The T cell receptor (beta chain) described here comes from a study of T cell responses to AZD1222 COVID-19 vaccine. The data were produced by immunoSEQ multiplex PCR, yet TCRdb's version contains in-frame clones alone and is incomplete. This sample yields approximately 68,000 clones, of which over 75% are seen a single time; around 24% belongs to the top ten. This CDR3 is 12 amino acids long. Germline loops: CDR1 SQVTM, CDR2 ANQGSEA. With respect to this clone: One junction end disagrees with the germline gene, perhaps due to a read error.

The chain is built from TRBV29-1 and TRBJ1-2; D unresolved. This clonotype was obtained from an adult in good health. The sample in question was peripheral blood, obtained on day 0 of AZD1222 vaccination. The CDR3 protein is CSVEVGGKSNQF. The CDR3 DNA sequence: TGCAGCGTTGAAGTGGGCGGTAAGAGTAACCAATTC.